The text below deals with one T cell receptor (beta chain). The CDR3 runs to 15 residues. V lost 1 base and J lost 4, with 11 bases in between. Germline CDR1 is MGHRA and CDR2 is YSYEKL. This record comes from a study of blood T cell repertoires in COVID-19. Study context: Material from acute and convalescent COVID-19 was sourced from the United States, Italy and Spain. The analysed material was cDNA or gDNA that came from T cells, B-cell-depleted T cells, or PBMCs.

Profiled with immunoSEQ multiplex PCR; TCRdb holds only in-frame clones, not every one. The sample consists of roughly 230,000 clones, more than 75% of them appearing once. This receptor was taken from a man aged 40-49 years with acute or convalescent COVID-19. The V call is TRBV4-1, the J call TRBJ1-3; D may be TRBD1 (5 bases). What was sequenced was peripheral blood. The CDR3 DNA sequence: TGCGCCAGCAGCCAAGGGCAGGGAGGGGGAAACACCATATATTTT. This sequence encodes CASSQGQGGGNTIYF.